This T cell receptor (beta chain) was sequenced during a study of OX40 agonist ivuxolimab in advanced cancers. Profiling relied on immunoSEQ multiplex PCR, and the TCRdb table lists in-frame clones only, not all of them. The data contain some 74,000 clones, about 85% of them singletons. This TCR was recovered from an adult with an advanced solid tumor such as melanoma, head and neck, liver or kidney cancer. The sample in question was CD4+ or CD8+ T cells sorted from blood, obtained in a trial of the OX40 agonist ivuxolimab.

CDR3 nucleotides: TGTGCCACCAGCAGAGATAAGGGGTACTCCGAGCAGTACTTC. It is translated as CATSRDKGYSEQYF. V gene TRBV15 combines with J gene TRBJ2-7, with D possibly matching TRBD1 (5 bases). Germline loops: CDR1 LNHNV, CDR2 YYDKDF (reference sequence). Trimming removed 0 bases from V and 6 bases from J, with 12 bases in between. The CDR3 covers 14 residues.